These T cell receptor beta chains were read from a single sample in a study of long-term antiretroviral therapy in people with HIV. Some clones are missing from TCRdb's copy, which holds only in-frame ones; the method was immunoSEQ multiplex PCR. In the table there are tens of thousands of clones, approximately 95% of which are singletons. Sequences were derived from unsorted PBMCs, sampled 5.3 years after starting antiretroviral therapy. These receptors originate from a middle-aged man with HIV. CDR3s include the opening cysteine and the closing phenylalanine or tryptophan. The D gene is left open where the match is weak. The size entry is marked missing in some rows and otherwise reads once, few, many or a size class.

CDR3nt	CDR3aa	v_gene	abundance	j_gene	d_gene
TGCAGCGTTGAAGACTTGGCGGGGAACTATGGCTACACCTTC	CSVEDLAGNYGYTF	TRBV29-1	.	TRBJ1-2	.
TGTGCCATCAGTGAGTCGGGTACGGCGGGAGGCTACACCTTC	CAISESGTAGGYTF	TRBV10-3	.	TRBJ1-2	.
TGTGCCAGCAGTGAAGCTGTTAAACTTCAGTACTTC	CASSEAVKLQYF	TRBV6-1	.	TRBJ2-4	.
TGTGCCAGCAGCTCACGATCCGGGACAGGGGGGGACACTGAAGCTTTCTTT	CASSSRSGTGGDTEAFF	TRBV9	.	TRBJ1-1	TRBD1
TGTGCCAGCAGTTTTATAGTAGCGGGGGGGTCCGATACGCAGTATTTT	CASSFIVAGGSDTQYF	TRBV27	once	TRBJ2-3	TRBD2
TGTGCCAGTAGTATTTACGGGGGCGGCACCGGGGAGCTGTTTTTT	CASSIYGGGTGELFF	TRBV19	once	TRBJ2-2	.
TGTGCCAGCAGCGAAGGGGCCAGCGGCACTGAAGCTTTCTTT	CASSEGASGTEAFF	TRBV9	.	TRBJ1-1	.
TGTGCCAGCAGTCGGACCAACCAGAATGAAAAACTGTTTTTT	CASSRTNQNEKLFF	TRBV6-1	.	TRBJ1-4	.
TGCGCCAGCAGCCCAACTGGACAGCTCTACAATGAGCAGTTCTTC	CASSPTGQLYNEQFF	TRBV4-1	.	TRBJ2-1	.
TGCGCCAGCAGCTTGGAAGGTCAGGGGGGACTATCGGGCTACACCTTC	CASSLEGQGGLSGYTF	TRBV5-1	.	TRBJ1-2	TRBD1
TGTGCCAGCAGCCTGCGGGGGGCCCCCTACAATGAGCAGTTCTTC	CASSLRGAPYNEQFF	TRBV5-4	.	TRBJ2-1	TRBD2
TGCGCCAGCAGCCTCTCAGGGGGAGACACCGGGGAGCTGTTTTTT	CASSLSGGDTGELFF	TRBV5-1	.	TRBJ2-2	TRBD1
TGTGCCAGCAGTCCATCTCTGGGGGCGAGCTACGAGCAGTACTTC	CASSPSLGASYEQYF	TRBV27	.	TRBJ2-7	.
TGTGCCAGCAGCATACAGGTAACCAATCAGCCCCAGCATTTT	CASSIQVTNQPQHF	TRBV27	.	TRBJ1-5	.
TGCGCCAGCAGTGACCCTGACAGGCGGTGGGCTTTCTTT	CASSDPDRRWAFF	TRBV10-1	.	TRBJ1-1	.
TGTGCCAGCAGCCAAGGAGCTAGCGGGAACACCGGGGAGCTGTTTTTT	CASSQGASGNTGELFF	TRBV4-2	.	TRBJ2-2	TRBD2
TGTGCCAGCACCAACTATGAGGTGTCAGCCAGCGATGAAAAACTGTTTTTT	CASTNYEVSASDEKLFF	TRBV5-6	.	TRBJ1-4	.
TGTGCCAGCGGTTCCACGGGACAGGGGGCCTACAATGAGCAGTTCTTC	CASGSTGQGAYNEQFF	TRBV5-5	.	TRBJ2-1	TRBD1